The 29 T cell receptor beta chains reported below all come from one sample, sequenced in a study of blood T cell repertoires in COVID-19. Clones were read by immunoSEQ multiplex PCR, and TCRdb kept only the in-frame ones, dropping some. This table holds roughly 200,000 clones, 75% to 85% found once. The material sequenced was peripheral blood. These receptors originate from a woman between 40 and 55 years old with COVID-19, enrolled during active disease.

The chain carries TRBV9 and TRBJ2-3; maybe TRBD2 (7 bases). V was pared by 1 base and J by 2 bases, with 11 bases between. The CDR3 sequence is 15 residues long. CDR1 SGDLS and CDR2 YYNGEE come from the germline V gene. CDR3 loop: CASSVRGGYTDTQYF. In nucleotides, the CDR3 is TGTGCCAGCAGCGTAAGGGGGGGGTACACAGATACGCAGTATTTT. Full variable domain (remainder filled in from reference TRBV9 and TRBJ2-3): DSGVTQTPKHLITATGQRVTLRCSPRSGDLSVYWYQQSLDQGLQFLIQYYNGEERAKGNILERFSAQQFPDLHSELNLSSLELGDSALYFCASSVRGGYTDTQYFGPGTRLTVL.

The V call is TRBV27, the J call TRBJ2-7, with 13 positions matching TRBD2. The V segment lost 7 bases and the J segment 9 bases; nucleotides outside the gene matches: 12. CDR3 length equals 15 residues. Germline CDR1 and CDR2: MNHEY and SMNVEV (reference sequence). In nucleotides, the CDR3 is TGTGCCAGCACCAACCCCGGACTAGCGGGAGCGGTGCAGTACTTC. This codes for CASTNPGLAGAVQYF.

The rearrangement links TRBV30 to TRBJ1-4; possibly TRBD1 for D (5 bases). V was cut by 4 bases and J by 13 bases, with 19 bases left in between. The V gene's germline CDR1 is GTSNPN and CDR2 SVGIG (reference sequence). The CDR3 length is 13 residues. The CDR3: CAWTREARRGLFF. In nucleotides, the CDR3 is TGTGCCTGGACCCGGGAGGCCCGAAGGGGACTGTTTTTT. Full variable domain (rest looked up from reference TRBV30 and TRBJ1-4): SQTIHQWPATLVQPVGSPLSLECTVEGTSNPNLYWYRQAAGRGLQLLFYSVGIGQISSEVPQNLSASRPQDRQFILSSKKLLLSDSGFYLCAWTREARRGLFFGSGTQLSVL.

Concerning this clone itself: This specimen includes other DNA sequences encoding the same CDR3. CDR3 sequence: CAWSVQSNQPQHF. The CDR3 coding sequence is TGTGCCTGGAGTGTTCAGTCCAATCAGCCCCAGCATTTT. The V and J genes are TRBV30 and TRBJ1-5; no firm D call. The CDR3 has 13 amino acids. The germline gives CDR1 GTSNPN, CDR2 SVGIG (reference sequence). Trimming removed 0 bases at V and 3 bases at J, with 6 bases between.

The rearrangement links TRBV6-1 to TRBJ2-7, with D uncertain. V gave up 0 bases and J gave up 0 bases, with 9 bases separating them. This CDR3 spans 15 amino acids. Germline loops: CDR1 MNHNS, CDR2 SASEGT. The chain's CDR3 is CASSEARAVSYEQYF. The DNA for the CDR3 is TGTGCCAGCAGTGAAGCCCGTGCGGTCTCCTACGAGCAGTACTTC.

The CDR3 sequence is CASSPRTVSSGNTIYF. The CDR3 nucleotides read TGTGCCAGTAGTCCCCGGACAGTAAGCTCTGGAAACACCATATATTTT. This chain joins TRBV19 and TRBJ1-3; possible D gene TRBD1, 6 bases. V was clipped by 5 bases and J by 0 bases, with 14 bases between them. Looked up from germline, CDR1 is LNHDA and CDR2 is SQIVND (reference sequence). CDR3 length equals 16 residues.

J is TRBJ2-5 and V is TRBV5-4; no clear D. The CDR3 sequence is 14 residues long. CDR1 and CDR2 from the germline V gene are SGHNT and YYREEE (reference sequence). Between the trimmed V and J ends, which lost 4 bases and 4 bases, there was a span of 14 bases. CDR3 amino acids: CASSRDRVLETQYF. The CDR3 region has the DNA TGTGCCAGCAGCCGCGACCGGGTTTTAGAGACCCAGTACTTC.

V gene TRBV6-5 combines with J gene TRBJ1-2; D gene uncertain. CDR1 MNHEY and CDR2 SVGAGI come from the germline V gene. The CDR3 is made up of 11 amino acids. V was trimmed by 10 bases and J by 6 bases, leaving 12 bases between them. The CDR3 loop is CATRFSDGYTF. CDR3 in DNA: TGTGCCACCCGCTTCTCGGATGGCTACACCTTC.

This chain links TRBV5-6 with TRBJ1-3; possibly TRBD1 for D (6 bases). The CDR3 loop spans 13 amino acids. Trimming removed 3 bases from V and 4 bases from J, with 8 bases in between. CDR1 and CDR2 from the germline V gene are SGHDT and YYEEEE. The CDR3 coding sequence is TGTGCCAGCAGCTACGACAGGGGAAACACCATATATTTT. As protein: CASSYDRGNTIYF.

The chain couples TRBV6-1 to TRBJ1-4, with D unresolved. The length of the CDR3 is 17 residues. In germline, CDR1 is MNHNS, CDR2 SASEGT. V shed 0 bases and J shed 5 bases, with 16 bases lying between them. As DNA, the CDR3 is TGTGCCAGCAGTGAAGCTTGGAGGGCTGGGCGGAATGAAAAACTGTTTTTT. It specifies CASSEAWRAGRNEKLFF.

The rearrangement joins TRBV4-2 to TRBJ2-1; D is unclear. Trimming pared 1 base from V and 7 bases from J, leaving 8 bases between. Germline V gives CDR1 LGHNA, CDR2 YNFKEQ. The CDR3 has 13 amino acids. The CDR3 reads CASSQGAPNEQFF. The DNA of the CDR3 is TGTGCCAGCAGCCAAGGGGCGCCGAATGAGCAGTTCTTC.

The chain is built from TRBV2 and TRBJ1-2, with 7 bases lining up with TRBD1. Germline CDR1 and CDR2: SNHLY and FYNNEI. V was clipped by 1 base and J by 1 base; unmatched bases: 3. The CDR3 is 15 amino acids. The CDR3 spells CASSEGDSLNYGYTF. In DNA form, the CDR3 reads TGTGCCAGCAGTGAAGGGGACAGCCTTAACTATGGCTACACCTTC.

The chain combines TRBV6-2 or TRBV6-3 with TRBJ2-5; possibly TRBD2 for D (5 bases). The CDR3 has 14 residues. Per germline, CDR1 MNHEY and CDR2 SVGEGT. Deletions cut 0 bases from V and 4 bases from J, with 9 bases between. The CDR3 region is CASSYSRAGETQYF. CDR3 bases: TGTGCCAGCAGTTACTCTCGGGCGGGAGAGACCCAGTACTTC.

The rearrangement uses TRBV7-9 and TRBJ1-4; 11 bases are a match to TRBD1. Trimming cost V 6 bases and J 6 bases; bases outside gene matches: 0. CDR3 size: 13 residues. The germline gives CDR1 SEHNR, CDR2 FQNEAQ (reference sequence). The CDR3 DNA reads as TGTGCCAGCAGGGGACAGGGGGATGAAAAACTGTTTTTT. Its protein product is CASRGQGDEKLFF.

The sample holds a few counts of this clone. The genes are TRBV29-1 and TRBJ2-4; 10 nucleotides align to TRBD1. CDR3 size: 18 residues. With V trimmed by 6 bases and J by 1 base, 15 bases remained unmatched. Germline V lookup: CDR1 SQVTM, CDR2 ANQGSEA. In DNA form, the CDR3 reads TGCAGCGTAACCTGGGACAGGGGACCCGCGGGTGCCAAAAACATTCAGTACTTC. Its translation is CSVTWDRGPAGAKNIQYF.

This sequence joins TRBV4-1 and TRBJ2-1; tentative D call: TRBD1 (5 bases). The CDR3 length is 15 residues. CDR1 and CDR2 (germline): MGHRA, YSYEKL. Between the trimmed V and J ends, which lost 5 bases and 8 bases, there was a span of 19 bases. CDR3 residues: CASSNRQTFLDEQFF. CDR3 DNA: TGCGCCAGCAGCAATAGACAGACCTTTTTGGATGAGCAGTTCTTC.

This chain uses TRBV18 with TRBJ2-1, with a tentative D call TRBD1 (6 bases). The CDR3 contains 12 residues. Germline loops: CDR1 KGHSH, CDR2 LQKENI. V lost 5 bases to trimming and J lost 7 bases, with 9 bases between them. CDR3 sequence: CASSVRGNEQFF. In DNA, the CDR3 is TGTGCCAGCTCAGTAAGGGGGAATGAGCAGTTCTTC.

This chain joins TRBV6-5 and TRBJ1-5; no firm D call. V was cut by 10 bases and J by 2 bases, with 15 bases left in between. Germline V lookup: CDR1 MNHEY, CDR2 SVGAGI. The CDR3 loop spans 14 amino acids. The CDR3 loop reads CATDRIQGNQPQHF. For the CDR3, the DNA is TGTGCCACCGACCGGATCCAGGGCAATCAGCCCCAGCATTTT.

This chain joins TRBV30 and TRBJ2-5, with 10 bases that match TRBD2. Germline CDR1 is GTSNPN and CDR2 is SVGIG (reference sequence). J gave up 2 bases and V 0 bases, and 9 bases lay outside the gene matches. CDR3 length: 17 amino acids. The CDR3 DNA follows: TGTGCCTGGAGTGTAGATCTAGCGGGGGTGGGGCAAGAGACCCAGTACTTC. Translating gives CAWSVDLAGVGQETQYF.

This clone was observed a few times. The genes are TRBV7-9 and TRBJ1-1, with D maybe TRBD1 (5 bases). This CDR3 has 18 amino acids. The V end was cut by 3 bases, the J end by 0 bases, with 20 bases between. Germline V CDR1 and CDR2: SEHNR, FQNEAQ (reference sequence). The CDR3 spells CASSFPRAGGHMNTEAFF. The CDR3 DNA follows: TGTGCCAGCAGCTTCCCCAGGGCCGGAGGGCACATGAACACTGAAGCTTTCTTT.

A single count supports this clone. J is TRBJ1-1 and V is TRBV30; 11 bases fit TRBD1. This CDR3 region has 12 residues. Germline CDR1 and CDR2: GTSNPN and SVGIG (reference sequence). After removal of 3 bases from V and 6 bases from J, the junction contained 0 bases not matched to a gene. The CDR3 DNA is TGTGCCTGGAGGGGACAGGGGGCTGAAGCTTTCTTT. This encodes CAWRGQGAEAFF.

This clone was observed a handful of times. V is TRBV27 and J is TRBJ1-2, with D hard to call. V was pared by 2 bases and J by 4 bases, with 8 bases between. The CDR3 sequence is 13 residues long. The germline CDR1 and CDR2 sequences are MNHEY and SMNVEV (reference sequence). CDR3 loop: CASSLGVLYGYTF. Written as DNA, the CDR3 is TGTGCCAGCAGTTTAGGTGTACTCTATGGCTACACCTTC.

The chain's CDR3 is CASIKGSGASTDTQYF. As DNA, the CDR3 is TGTGCCAGCATTAAGGGTAGCGGGGCTAGCACAGATACGCAGTATTTT. This rearrangement joins TRBV27 to TRBJ2-3; 8 bases align to TRBD2. This CDR3 is 16 amino acids long. The V gene's germline CDR1 is MNHEY and CDR2 SMNVEV (reference sequence). J lost 0 bases, V lost 7 bases, and 9 bases had no gene match.

This chain joins TRBV5-1 and TRBJ2-1, with 9 positions matching TRBD1. This CDR3 spans 16 amino acids. V trimming: 1 base; J trimming: 8 bases; junction bases outside the gene matches: 10. Germline V gene lookup returns CDR1 SGHRS and CDR2 YFSETQ. The CDR3 sequence is CASSLPHGTGFDEQFF. The CDR3 DNA reads as TGCGCCAGCAGCTTGCCACACGGGACAGGGTTTGATGAGCAGTTCTTC.

This chain uses TRBV11-3 with TRBJ2-1; 12 bases fit TRBD2. Trimming removed 5 bases from V and 9 bases from J; junction bases left unmatched: 11. The CDR3 covers 16 residues. Germline-derived CDR1 and CDR2 are SGHNT and YENEEA. The CDR3 here is CASSGRGLAGGGEQFF. In DNA form, the CDR3 reads TGTGCCAGCAGCGGACGAGGTCTAGCGGGAGGGGGTGAGCAGTTCTTC. The whole variable domain, remainder taken from reference TRBV11-3 and TRBJ2-1, is EAGVVQSPRYKIIEKKQPVAFWCNPISGHNTLYWYLQNLGQGPELLIRYENEEAVDDSQLPKDRFSAERLKGVDSTLKIQPAELGDSAVYLCASSGRGLAGGGEQFFGPGTRLTVL.

The chain employs TRBV27 and TRBJ2-7, with a weak D call TRBD2 (6 bases). From germline, CDR1 is MNHEY and CDR2 SMNVEV (reference sequence). There are 14 residues in the CDR3. Trimming cost V 5 bases and J 3 bases, with 14 bases left between them. The CDR3 bases are TGTGCCAGCAGTACCGGGAGTTTAGGCTACGAGCAGTACTTC. Encoded protein: CASSTGSLGYEQYF.

V is TRBV15 and J is TRBJ1-5, with a tentative D call TRBD1 (5 bases). CDR1 is LNHNV, CDR2 YYDKDF, per germline (reference sequence). This CDR3 region has 15 residues. V was cut by 0 bases and J by 5 bases, with 11 bases left in between. In DNA form, the CDR3 reads TGTGCCACCAGCAGAGATACAGGATTTGATCAGCCCCAGCATTTT. Translation gives CATSRDTGFDQPQHF.

V usage is TRBV19 and J usage is TRBJ2-4; perhaps TRBD1 as D (6 bases). The CDR3 runs 16 residues. Deletions cut 4 bases from V and 0 bases from J, with 13 bases between. Looked up from germline, CDR1 is LNHDA and CDR2 is SQIVND (reference sequence). This chain's CDR3 is CASSTPGDLAKNIQYF. In DNA, the CDR3 is TGTGCCAGTAGTACCCCAGGGGACCTAGCCAAAAACATTCAGTACTTC.

This clone has just one count. V and J are TRBV5-1 and TRBJ2-7, with D possibly being TRBD2 (6 bases). Trimming cost V 2 bases and J 1 base, with 13 bases left between them. This CDR3 region has 15 residues. Germline V gene sequence: CDR1 SGHRS, CDR2 YFSETQ. CDR3 DNA sequence: TGCGCCAGCAGCTTTGGGGGGTTTGGGTCCTACGAGCAGTACTTC. It yields the protein CASSFGGFGSYEQYF.